This record covers a single T cell receptor (beta chain). Its specificity is not known. This sample stems from a study of Graves' ophthalmopathy and Graves' hyperthyroidism. Overall study findings and caveats: Ophthalmopathy progression was predicted with 55% to 71% sensitivity and around 72% specificity. The blood repertoire also included most expanded thyroid clonotypes above 0.001 frequency.

CDR1 is SGHNT and CDR2 is YYREEE in the germline V gene (reference sequence). The CDR3 contains 13 residues. V was shortened by 0 bases and J by 7 bases, with 11 bases between the two germline ends. RNA transcripts served as template for amplifying TCR beta CDR3 sequences. Scientists carried out first-round RT-PCR using HTBI primers and then a second-round multiplex PCR. One entry per CDR3 protein results from TCRdb running MiXCR on the multiplex PCR reads. Of about 740,000 distinct CDR3 sequences detected, around 40% appear once; the ten largest clones hold 35% to 55%. Presentation of ophthalmopathy in the donors involved moderate-to-severe activity, CAS ≥3, NOSPECS ≥4 and a duration under 3 months. PBMCs originated in less than 11 ml of fresh peripheral blood.

The TCR comes from an adult man with Graves' ophthalmopathy. Sequencing input: peripheral blood. The chain joins TRBV5-4 to TRBJ2-7, with D perhaps matching TRBD1 (6 bases). The CDR3 reads CASSLGDNGEQYV. The DNA of the CDR3 is TGTGCCAGCAGCTTGGGGGACAATGGAGAGCAGTACGTC.